This is a list of T cell receptor beta chains from one sample in a study of cytomegalovirus exposure and HLA in healthy donors. Produced via immunoSEQ multiplex PCR; TCRdb's table is partial and in-frame only. Seen here are about 130,000 clones, 60% to 80% observed once, and the top ten hold over 2%. Sequencing was performed on PBMCs. The receptors here all came from a young man in good health and CMV-seronegative. Both conserved end residues are part of each CDR3. A D gene is named only where the DNA matches it firmly. Size is omitted from some rows. Given values are once, few, many or a class for expanded clones.

D gene | clone size | J gene | V gene | CDR3 DNA | CDR3 protein
TRBD2 | few | TRBJ2-7 | TRBV7-2 | TGTGCCAGCAGCTTGATGGCGGGAGTTAACCACGAGCAGTACTTC | CASSLMAGVNHEQYF
TRBD2 | NA | TRBJ2-5 | TRBV15 | TGTGCCACCAGCAGAGATATGGGCGGGAGCGGGGAGACCCAGTACTTC | CATSRDMGGSGETQYF
TRBD2 | once | TRBJ2-1 | TRBV27 | TGTGCCAGCGCCCCCCGCACTAGCGGTTATGGAGAGCAGTTCTTC | CASAPRTSGYGEQFF
TRBD2 | NA | TRBJ2-1 | TRBV7-2 | TGTGCCAGCAGCTCGGGACTAGCGGGAGACGGGCAGTTCTTC | CASSSGLAGDGQFF
TRBD1 | NA | TRBJ2-5 | TRBV7-2 | TGTGCCAGCAGCTTAAATGACAGGGGGTCTACCCAGTACTTC | CASSLNDRGSTQYF
TRBD1 | once | TRBJ2-7 | TRBV19 | TGTGCCAGTAGTGCTGAGGCCGGGACAGGGTTCTACGAGCAGTACTTC | CASSAEAGTGFYEQYF
NA | NA | TRBJ1-2 | TRBV28 | TGTGCCAGCAGCCCTAGTTCTAACTATGGCTACACCTTC | CASSPSSNYGYTF
TRBD2 | NA | TRBJ2-5 | TRBV29-1 | TGCAGCGTTGGAGGACTAGCGGGAGTAGCCCAGTACTTC | CSVGGLAGVAQYF
NA | NA | TRBJ2-5 | TRBV19 | TGTGCCAGTAGTATACAGCAAGAGACCCAGTACTTC | CASSIQQETQYF
NA | NA | TRBJ1-1 | TRBV4-3 | TGCGCCAGCAGCCAAGAAAGAACCGGCCTAGGAGCTTTCTTT | CASSQERTGLGAFF
NA | NA | TRBJ2-5 | TRBV9 | TGTGCCAGCAGCGGAGGGGGGGACCTCCACGGCGCCCAGTACTTC | CASSGGGDLHGAQYF
NA | NA | TRBJ1-2 | TRBV28 | TGTGCCAGCAGTTCGGGGACTCATTTCTATGGCTACACCTTC | CASSSGTHFYGYTF
NA | few | TRBJ1-1 | TRBV4-1 | TGCGCCAGCAGCCATGGGAGCCTGAACATGAACACTGAAGCTTTCTTT | CASSHGSLNMNTEAFF
NA | NA | TRBJ2-3 | TRBV10-3 | TGTGCCATCAGTGGCGGTACGCAGTATTTT | CAISGGTQYF
NA | once | TRBJ2-1 | TRBV19 | TGTGCCAGTAGTATAGCCACTAGATCCTACAATGAGCAGTTCTTC | CASSIATRSYNEQFF
NA | NA | TRBJ1-1 | TRBV5-8 | TGTGCCAGCAGCTTGGACAGCTCTCTCTTTCTCACTGAAGCTTTCTTT | CASSLDSSLFLTEAFF
TRBD1 | NA | TRBJ2-7 | TRBV7-6 | TGTGCCAGCAGCTTGGGAGGGACAGGGGGCTCCTACGAGCAGTACTTC | CASSLGGTGGSYEQYF
NA | NA | TRBJ2-7 | TRBV11-2 | TGTGCCAGCAGCTTATCGGAGAACTACGAGCAGTACTTC | CASSLSENYEQYF
TRBD1 | NA | TRBJ2-2 | TRBV19 | TGTGCCAGTAGTGACAGGGGATCCGGGGAGCTGTTTTTT | CASSDRGSGELFF
NA | NA | TRBJ2-7 | TRBV7-8 | TGTGCCAGCAGCTTAAGGTGGACTTATCAGTACGAGCAGTACTTC | CASSLRWTYQYEQYF
NA | NA | TRBJ2-7 | TRBV5-4 | TGTGCCAGCAGCTTTGCAGGGTCCCTCCTTTACGAGCAGTACTTC | CASSFAGSLLYEQYF
NA | NA | TRBJ1-5 | TRBV2 | TGTGCCAGCAGTGATATCAATCAGCCCCAGCATTTT | CASSDINQPQHF
TRBD2 | NA | TRBJ2-1 | TRBV7-7 | TGTGCCAGCAGCCTCGGACTAGCGGGAGCCGATGAGCAGTTCTTC | CASSLGLAGADEQFF
NA | NA | TRBJ2-5 | TRBV18 | TGTGCCAGCTCACCTCGGGACTTGAACTTCGGGACCCAGTACTTC | CASSPRDLNFGTQYF
TRBD2 | NA | TRBJ2-3 | TRBV11-2 | TGTGCCAGCAGCCCCTACCTAGCGGGAAAGGATACGCAGTATTTT | CASSPYLAGKDTQYF
TRBD2 | NA | TRBJ2-2 | TRBV19 | TGTGCCAGTAGTATAGGCTTGCTAGCGGGAGGGCGGACCGGGGAGCTGTTTTTT | CASSIGLLAGGRTGELFF
NA | NA | TRBJ2-7 | TRBV7-9 | TGTGCCAGCAGGCATACTCAGGGAATAGAGGCCGAGCAGTACTTC | CASRHTQGIEAEQYF